Sequencing of this TCR beta chain was carried out in a study of Tregs in tolerant kidney transplant recipients. Assay: immunoSEQ multiplex PCR; the TCRdb copy retains only in-frame clones and omits some. The sample has under 90,000 clones, over 75% seen once. Related graft donors supplied nonmyeloablative bone marrow transplants, and mixed chimerism was transient. Unstimulated Tregs (CD4+CD25+CD127-) and CD4+CD25- non-Tregs were sorted from PBMCs. This receptor was obtained from a human patient who received a combined kidney and bone marrow transplant. Some T cells may be supplied by the graft donor. The starting material was CD4+ T cells from blood (PBMCs), obtained 24 months after the transplant.

For the CDR3, the DNA is TGTGCCAGCAACCTAGCGGGGGACTCCTACAATGAGCAGTTCTTC. Its translation: CASNLAGDSYNEQFF. The chain has TRBV9 and TRBJ2-1, with 10 positions matching TRBD2. This CDR3 is 15 amino acids long. CDR1 is SGDLS and CDR2 is YYNGEE in the germline V gene. J lost 0 bases, V lost 6 bases, and 3 bases had no gene match.